This is a list of T cell receptor beta chains from one sample in a study of blood T cell repertoires in COVID-19. Sequencing was performed with immunoSEQ multiplex PCR; in TCRdb, only in-frame clones are kept and a portion is missing. The table has approximately 50,000 clones, roughly 82% seen once. Sample: peripheral blood. These receptors all come from a human donor in a cohort sampled during active COVID-19. Both conserved end residues are part of each CDR3. A D gene is named only where the DNA matches it firmly. Not every row has a clone size; where given, it reads once, few, many or a size class.

d_call clone_size j_call v_call cdr3_nt cdr3_aa
TRBD1 few TRBJ1-5 TRBV4-1 TGCGCCAGCAGCCAAGATGAGGGACAGGGGTATCAGCCCCAGCATTTT CASSQDEGQGYQPQHF
NA once TRBJ2-7 TRBV7-2 TGTGCCAGCACCTCGGTGATTTACGAGCAGTACTTC CASTSVIYEQYF
NA few TRBJ2-3 TRBV7-8 TGTGCCAGCAGCTTAGCCGGGACTGACACAGATACGCAGTATTTT CASSLAGTDTDTQYF
TRBD1 once TRBJ1-1 TRBV7-3 TGTGCCAGCAGCTTATGGACAGGGGGTCACACTGAAGCTTTCTTT CASSLWTGGHTEAFF
NA NA TRBJ1-4 TRBV7-9 TGTGCCAGCAGCTTAACAGCCGGAACAGGCTATAATGAAAAACTGTTTTTT CASSLTAGTGYNEKLFF
NA NA TRBJ2-7 TRBV7-8 TGTGCCAGCAGCTTAGGTAGGGGGAAGACTGGCGATGAGCAGTACTTC CASSLGRGKTGDEQYF
TRBD2 NA TRBJ2-5 TRBV29-1 TGCAGCGTTGAAGGACCTAGCGGGGGGCGGCGGGAGACCCAGTACTTC CSVEGPSGGRRETQYF
NA NA TRBJ2-2 TRBV6-2/TRBV6-3 TGTGCCAGCAGCCGTATAAAGTCAGGCGGGGAGCTGTTTTTT CASSRIKSGGELFF
NA NA TRBJ2-7 TRBV18 TGTGCCAGCTCACGGCAGGGGTATCACGAGCAGTACTTC CASSRQGYHEQYF
TRBD1 NA TRBJ2-2 TRBV6-5 TGTGCCAGCAGTATACAGGGGTGGAACACCGGGGAGCTGTTTTTT CASSIQGWNTGELFF
NA NA TRBJ1-3 TRBV2 TGTGCCAGCAGTGTTTCGGGGAACACCATATATTTT CASSVSGNTIYF
TRBD1 NA TRBJ2-1 TRBV2 TGTGCCAGCAGTCCTGACAGGGCTAACTACAATGAGCAGTTCTTC CASSPDRANYNEQFF
TRBD1 NA TRBJ1-2 TRBV4-1 TGCGCCAGCAGCTCCGGACAGGGGAGCTATGGCTACACCTTC CASSSGQGSYGYTF
TRBD1 once TRBJ1-2 TRBV27 TGTGCCAGCAGCACACAGGGGGCCTATGGCTACACCTTC CASSTQGAYGYTF
NA NA TRBJ2-1 TRBV2 TGTGCCAGCAACGAACTGCGATCGGGGGATGAGCAGTTCTTC CASNELRSGDEQFF
TRBD1 NA TRBJ1-2 TRBV7-6 TGTGCCAGCAGTCCCGGCAGGGGGGCCGGAGGCTACACCTTC CASSPGRGAGGYTF
NA NA TRBJ2-1 TRBV7-6 TGTGCCAGCAGCCGCGGGGGCGGGAGTTGGTACAATGAGCAGTTCTTC CASSRGGGSWYNEQFF
TRBD2 NA TRBJ2-7 TRBV7-2 TGTGCCAGCAGCCCCGCGGCGGGAGACTTCTACGAGCAGTACTTC CASSPAAGDFYEQYF
TRBD1 NA TRBJ1-1 TRBV15 TGTGCCACCAGTGACAGGGGGAACACTGAAGCTTTCTTT CATSDRGNTEAFF
NA NA TRBJ2-7 TRBV28 TGTGCCAGCAAACCCTCCTGGGGGCCCTACGAGCAGTACTTC CASKPSWGPYEQYF
NA NA TRBJ2-2 TRBV4-1 TGCGCCAGCAGCCAGCAGGGCAATACCGGGGAGCTGTTTTTT CASSQQGNTGELFF
NA NA TRBJ1-2 TRBV5-1 TGCGCCAGCAGCGTGACAGACTATGGCTACACCTTC CASSVTDYGYTF
NA NA TRBJ1-1 TRBV18 TGTGCCAGCTCACCATACGTCGCAGGATCGAACACTGAAGCTTTCTTT CASSPYVAGSNTEAFF
TRBD2 NA TRBJ2-1 TRBV6-4 TGTGCCAGCAGTCCTGGAGCTAGCGGGGAACGAGAGCAGTTCTTC CASSPGASGEREQFF
TRBD2 NA TRBJ2-5 TRBV2 TGTGCCAGCAGTGTCATCCGCGGCGGGAGTGAGACCCAGTACTTC CASSVIRGGSETQYF
NA NA TRBJ1-2 TRBV3-1/TRBV3-2 TGTGCCAGCAGCCAAGGGGCCTATGGCTACACCTTC CASSQGAYGYTF
TRBD1 once TRBJ2-7 TRBV11-2 TGTGCCAGCAGCTCCGAAGACAGGGTCTACGAGCAGTACTTC CASSSEDRVYEQYF